This TCR beta chain derives from a study of blood T cell repertoires in COVID-19 (dated by TCRdb to about 2020). Regarding the study in general: Collaborator samples came from the United States, Italy and Spain and covered acute and convalescent phases of COVID-19. Where available, HLA class I and class II types were obtained from metadata supplied by the sample provider rather than from assay-based typing. The repertoires were released in a freely available public database intended as a resource for research on the immune response to SARS-CoV-2. The material from the prospective study consisted of cDNA or gDNA derived from T cells, B-cell-depleted T cells, or PBMCs. The sample metadata nearly always contained a de-identified subject ID, COVID-19 status, age in years and sex. The samples were drawn from two sources: the first 160 participants of the ongoing ImmuneRACE study, and over 1,000 subjects contributed by 6 global collaborators. Deeply sampled blood TCRbeta repertoires from subjects exposed to, actively infected with, or recovered from COVID-19 were included in the dataset. General findings and caveats noted by the study authors: The quantity of clinical and demographic metadata differed by source and by participant and was supplied without curation.

TCRbeta CDR3 regions were amplified from genomic DNA using the immunoSEQ Assay, a bias-controlled multiplex PCR. The authors' pipeline ran thus. The number of nucleated cells in each sample was estimated by amplification of reference gene primers within the assay. Sequence reads were collapsed and filtered to measure the absolute abundance of every unique TCRbeta CDR3 rearrangement. Productive Simpson clonality was computed per sample as the square root of Simpson's diversity index over productive rearrangements. Drawn from immuneACCESS, this table holds only the in-frame rearrangements with V and J called that TCRdb kept. Clones are partly lost; checked studies trace under half to an unresolved V gene and leave the rest unexplained. That table furnishes V, J and clone size, whereas the DNA furnished D and trimming. This sample gives hundreds of thousands of clones in total; around 91% of them show up just once. Of the sample, about 1% is held by the ten largest clones.

At the junction V is shortened by 4 bases and J by 2 bases, with 9 bases in between. The germline V gene gives CDR1 as MDHEN and CDR2 as SYDVKM. Inclusive of the bounding cysteine and phenylalanine, the CDR3 is 13 residues long. Only CDR3 DNA remains: 39 bases, in frame from the first base. One collaborating source in Seattle enrolled patients while the patients were actively infected and followed the patients over time throughout the course of disease. Each collaborating institution followed its own protocols to collect whole blood in K2EDTA tubes. Collaborator samples were shipped for TCRbeta analysis as frozen whole blood, isolated PBMCs, or DNA extracted from either sample type. This clone is a singleton in its sample. The antigen it recognizes is unknown. No per-base quality is available; no much larger clone lies one base away.

The chain couples TRBV28 to TRBJ2-7; TRBD1 might be the D gene, on 5 matching bases. The specimen was peripheral blood. The origin of this receptor is a woman in her 40s with COVID-19, enrolled during active disease. The CDR3 is CASSSPDTYEQYF. The DNA sequence is TGTGCCAGCAGTTCCCCGGACACCTACGAGCAGTACTTC.